This T cell receptor beta chain appears in the sequencing data of a study of blood T cell repertoires in COVID-19. The CDR3 runs 15 residues. CDR1 and CDR2 (germline): SGDLS, YYNGEE. V lost 2 bases and J lost 7; bases outside the gene matches: 8. Repertoires were generated with immunoSEQ multiplex PCR, while TCRdb's copy carries only in-frame clones and drops some. Of 350,000 to 450,000 clones listed, approximately 90% are singletons. The rearrangement uses TRBV9 and TRBJ2-1; 8 positions match TRBD2. The sequencing sample was made of PBMCs or T cells enriched from blood (not recorded which). The sequence was collected from a man aged 25 to 40 who had recovered from COVID-19. CDR3 DNA: TGTGCCAGCAGCGTCTCGGGAGGGCCCTCGAATGAGCAGTTCTTC. It specifies CASSVSGGPSNEQFF.